This T cell receptor beta chain was identified during a study of blood T cells in healthy people across ages. The study's findings and limits: Among long-lived donors, naive CD4+ cells were more numerous and diversity higher than in aged donors.

Then a second PCR, running roughly 7 to 12 cycles, was carried out with a sample-barcoded 5' primer and a J-beta primer mix. MiXCR, run by TCRdb on the 5' RACE reads, gives a single entry per CDR3 protein. The data contain over a million distinct CDR3 sequences, almost 60% of them seen just once; the ten biggest clones take up 5% to 7%. With V trimmed by 6 bases and J by 3 bases, 9 bases remained unmatched. Germline-derived CDR1 and CDR2 are MDHEN and SYDVKM. The CDR3 runs 16 residues. With respect to this clonotype: Its antigen remains unknown.

This TCR came from a man younger than 30 in good health. The V call is TRBV28, the J call TRBJ2-2; 8 bases fit TRBD1. Sample: blood. The CDR3 bases are TGTGCCAGCAGCCACAGGACAGGGTGGGACACCGGGGAGCTGTTTTTT. Translation gives CASSHRTGWDTGELFF.